These 12 T cell receptor beta chains share one sample of origin, sequenced in a study of blood T cell repertoires in COVID-19. Profiled with immunoSEQ multiplex PCR; TCRdb holds only in-frame clones, not every one. The sample has 150,000 to 200,000 clones; about 80% are singletons. Sequencing was done on a sample of PBMCs or T cells enriched from blood (not recorded which). The source of these receptors is a man aged 45 to 65 who had recovered from COVID-19.

This chain connects TRBV3-1 (or the pseudogene TRBV3-2) to TRBJ1-6, with D unclear. The germline V and J ends were trimmed by 6 bases and 4 bases, with 10 bases remaining between them. CDR1 and CDR2 (germline): LGHDT, YNNKEL (reference sequence). This CDR3 has 14 residues. The CDR3 sequence is CASRGGPYNSPLHF. CDR3 coding DNA: TGTGCCAGCAGGGGAGGGCCTTATAATTCACCCCTCCACTTT.

The J gene is TRBJ2-2, the V gene TRBV14, with 12 bases fitting TRBD2. The junction had 8 bases not matched to a gene; V was cut back by 7 bases and J by 2 bases. From germline, CDR1 is SGHDN and CDR2 FVKESK. This CDR3 is 17 amino acids long. The CDR3 sequence is CASKLAGGLPNTGELFF. The CDR3 coding sequence is TGTGCCAGCAAACTAGCGGGGGGCCTACCCAACACCGGGGAGCTGTTTTTT.

This clone was recorded once. This sequence joins TRBV5-6 and TRBJ2-2; possible D gene TRBD2, 5 bases. Germline V gene lookup returns CDR1 SGHDT and CDR2 YYEEEE. This CDR3 is 15 amino acids long. V was cut by 2 bases and J by 5 bases, with 13 bases left in between. In DNA form, the CDR3 reads TGTGCCAGCAGCTTATTTGGTGAGGGAACCGGGGAGCTGTTTTTT. It is translated as CASSLFGEGTGELFF.

The chain links TRBV6-1 to TRBJ2-7; maybe TRBD1 (5 bases). Between the trimmed V and J ends, which lost 1 base and 2 bases, there was a span of 15 bases. From germline, CDR1 is MNHNS and CDR2 SASEGT. The length of the CDR3 is 16 residues. The CDR3 loop reads CASSEGPGLLAYEQYF. Written as DNA, the CDR3 is TGTGCCAGCAGTGAAGGTCCAGGGCTGCTTGCCTACGAGCAGTACTTC.

The V and J genes are TRBV5-4 and TRBJ1-1; D perhaps matches TRBD1 (6 bases). V was shortened by 0 bases and J by 1 base, with 10 bases between the two germline ends. The CDR3 length is 15 residues. Germline V lookup: CDR1 SGHNT, CDR2 YYREEE (reference sequence). CDR3 region: CASSLAKGGNTEAFF. As DNA, the CDR3 is TGTGCCAGCAGCTTGGCCAAAGGGGGGAACACTGAAGCTTTCTTT.

The chain joins TRBV1 to TRBJ2-1; whether TRBD2, the table's D call, matches the DNA was not checked. TRBV1 represents a pseudogene. There are 12 residues in the CDR3. CDR3 region: CTSSHRGDEQFF. The CDR3, as DNA: TGCACCAGCAGCCACCGGGGGGATGAGCAGTTCTTC.

The chain carries TRBV28 and TRBJ1-2; D gene unclear. The CDR3 has 15 residues. The V end lost 6 bases, the J end lost 8 bases, and 22 bases lay between the germline ends. CDR1 is MDHEN, CDR2 SYDVKM, per germline. The DNA of the CDR3 is TGTGCCAGCAGGCGGTCGAGCCCCTCTCTAGGAGGCTACACCTTC. Translation gives CASRRSSPSLGGYTF.

The rearrangement joins TRBV5-6 to TRBJ1-2; 8 nucleotides match TRBD1. CDR1 SGHDT and CDR2 YYEEEE come from the germline V gene. The ends lost 1 base at V and 6 bases at J; junction bases unmatched: 5. This CDR3 region has 14 residues. The CDR3 here is CASSLIAGGDGYTF. The DNA of the CDR3 is TGTGCCAGCAGCTTGATAGCAGGGGGCGATGGCTACACCTTC.

The chain joins TRBV2 to TRBJ2-1, with 7 nucleotides matching TRBD2. Germline CDR1 reads SNHLY; CDR2 reads FYNNEI. The CDR3 is 14 residues long. V lost 9 bases to trimming and J lost 6 bases; unmatched junction nucleotides: 11. DNA of the CDR3: TGTGCCAGGCGCGAGGCGGGAGAGACCAATGAGCAGTTCTTC. The encoded protein is CARREAGETNEQFF.

This clone has more than one count but fewer than ten. This chain connects TRBV3-1 (or the pseudogene TRBV3-2) to TRBJ1-6; D is possibly TRBD1 (6 bases). Trimming shortened V by 0 bases and J by 8 bases, and 14 bases separated the two germline ends. Germline CDR1 reads LGHDT; CDR2 reads YNNKEL (reference sequence). CDR3 length equals 16 residues. The CDR3: CASSQDRGAIHSPLHF. In DNA, the CDR3 is TGTGCCAGCAGCCAAGATCGGGGGGCCATTCATTCACCCCTCCACTTT.

This chain links TRBV7-2 with TRBJ2-2, with 10 positions matching TRBD2. With 5 bases clipped from V and 7 bases from J, the junction kept 13 bases outside the gene matches. The germline gives CDR1 SGHTA, CDR2 FQGNSA. The CDR3 has 17 amino acids. As DNA, the CDR3 is TGTGCCAGCAGCCCCCGGACTAAGCGGGGGGGTGTCGGGGAGCTGTTTTTT. This gives the protein CASSPRTKRGGVGELFF. Complete variable domain (other parts from reference TRBV7-2 and TRBJ2-2): GAGVSQSPSNKVTEKGKDVELRCDPISGHTALYWYRQSLGQGLEFLIYFQGNSAPDKSGLPSDRFSAERTGGSVSTLTIQRTQQEDSAVYLCASSPRTKRGGVGELFFGEGSRLTVL.

There are a few counts of this clone. The V and J genes are TRBV28 and TRBJ2-2; 7 bases are shared with TRBD1. Germline V gene sequence: CDR1 MDHEN, CDR2 SYDVKM. This CDR3 has 16 residues. V dropped 4 bases and J dropped 7; count of bases not matched to a gene: 12. The CDR3: CASSSLTGWANGELFF. CDR3 in DNA: TGTGCCAGCAGTTCCCTGACAGGGTGGGCGAACGGGGAGCTGTTTTTT.